Sequencing of this T cell receptor (beta chain) was carried out in a study of T cell responses to AZD1222 COVID-19 vaccine. Points from the study as a whole: Mostly white British, mostly female donors; authors suggested clonal diversity may be underestimated. Just a handful of AZD1222 recipients tested seropositive at baseline. Sampling that yielded the repertoires occurred only after the peak T cell response.

The data were produced by immunoSEQ multiplex PCR, yet TCRdb's version contains in-frame clones alone and is incomplete. Of roughly 150,000 clones detected, about 88% appear once; the ten largest clones hold 4.7%. Turning to this clone: Its antigen is unidentified.

The TCR was taken from an adult in good health. The starting material was peripheral blood, obtained on day 0 of AZD1222 vaccination.

Written as DNA, the CDR3 is TGTGCCAGTAGTCTCCCGGGGACAGGGGTCCCCTACGAGCAGTACTTC. This gives the protein CASSLPGTGVPYEQYF. V usage is TRBV19 and J usage is TRBJ2-7; the match to TRBD1 covers 10 bases. The germline CDR1 and CDR2 sequences are LNHDA and SQIVND (reference sequence). This CDR3 contains 16 residues. The J segment lost 2 bases and the V segment lost 5 bases, leaving 9 bases of the junction unmatched.